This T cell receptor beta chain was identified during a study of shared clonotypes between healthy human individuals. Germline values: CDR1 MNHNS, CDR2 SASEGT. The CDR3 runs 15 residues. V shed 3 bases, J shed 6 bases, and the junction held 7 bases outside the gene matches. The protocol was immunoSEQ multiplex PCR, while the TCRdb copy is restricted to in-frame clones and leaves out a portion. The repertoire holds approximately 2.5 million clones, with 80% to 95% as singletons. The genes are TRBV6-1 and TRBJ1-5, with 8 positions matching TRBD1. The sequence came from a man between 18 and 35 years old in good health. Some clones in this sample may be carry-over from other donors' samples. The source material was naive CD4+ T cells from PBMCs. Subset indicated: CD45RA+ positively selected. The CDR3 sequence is CASSERGTGGQPQHF. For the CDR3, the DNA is TGTGCCAGCAGTGAGAGGGGGACAGGCGGTCAGCCCCAGCATTTT.